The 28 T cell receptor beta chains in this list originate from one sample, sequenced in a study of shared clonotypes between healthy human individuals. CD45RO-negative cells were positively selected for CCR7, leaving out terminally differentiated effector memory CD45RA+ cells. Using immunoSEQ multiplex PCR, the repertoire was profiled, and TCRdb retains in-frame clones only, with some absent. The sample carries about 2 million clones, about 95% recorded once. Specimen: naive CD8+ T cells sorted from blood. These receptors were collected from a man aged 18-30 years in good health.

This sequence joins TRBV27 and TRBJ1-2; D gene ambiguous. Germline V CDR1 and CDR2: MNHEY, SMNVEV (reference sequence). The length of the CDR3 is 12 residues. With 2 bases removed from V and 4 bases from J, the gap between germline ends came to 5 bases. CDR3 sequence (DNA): TGTGCCAGCAGTTTACTCGGCTATGGCTACACCTTC. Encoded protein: CASSLLGYGYTF.

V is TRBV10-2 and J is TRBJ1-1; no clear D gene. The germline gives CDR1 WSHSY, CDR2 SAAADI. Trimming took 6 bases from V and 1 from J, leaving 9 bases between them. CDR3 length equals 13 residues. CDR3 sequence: CASRGMGNTEAFF. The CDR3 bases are TGCGCCAGCAGGGGAATGGGGAACACTGAAGCTTTCTTT.

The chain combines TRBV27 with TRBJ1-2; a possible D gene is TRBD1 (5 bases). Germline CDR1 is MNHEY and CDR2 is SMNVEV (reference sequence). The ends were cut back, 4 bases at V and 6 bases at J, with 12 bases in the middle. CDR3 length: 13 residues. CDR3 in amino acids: CASSYGTLDGYTF. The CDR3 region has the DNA TGTGCCAGCAGTTACGGGACGTTGGATGGCTACACCTTC.

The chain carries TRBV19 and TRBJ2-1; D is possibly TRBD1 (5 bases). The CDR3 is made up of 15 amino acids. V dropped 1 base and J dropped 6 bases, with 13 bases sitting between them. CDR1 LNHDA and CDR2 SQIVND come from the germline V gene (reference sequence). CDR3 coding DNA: TGTGCCAGTAGTATAGTACCAGGGATTATCAATGAGCAGTTCTTC. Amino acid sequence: CASSIVPGIINEQFF.

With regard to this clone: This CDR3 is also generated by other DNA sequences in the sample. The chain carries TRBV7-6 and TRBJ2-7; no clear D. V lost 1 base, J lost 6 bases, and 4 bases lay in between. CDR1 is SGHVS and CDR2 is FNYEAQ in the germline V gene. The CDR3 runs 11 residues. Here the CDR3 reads CASSLGAEQYF. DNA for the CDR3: TGTGCCAGCAGCTTAGGAGCCGAGCAGTACTTC.

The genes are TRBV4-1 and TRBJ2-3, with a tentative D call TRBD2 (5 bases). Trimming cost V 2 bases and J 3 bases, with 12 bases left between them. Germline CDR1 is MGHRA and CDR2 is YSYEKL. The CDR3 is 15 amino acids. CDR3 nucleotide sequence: TGCGCCAGCAGCCAACTCGTGGGCGGGACAGATACGCAGTATTTT. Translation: CASSQLVGGTDTQYF.

CDR3 region: CASSPWTSGGGREQFF. The CDR3 DNA is TGCGCCAGCAGCCCCTGGACTAGCGGGGGGGGAAGGGAGCAGTTCTTC. V usage is TRBV4-1 and J usage is TRBJ2-1; 15 bases line up with TRBD2. The germline V gene encodes CDR1 MGHRA and CDR2 YSYEKL. The CDR3 is 16 amino acids. V gave up 4 bases and J gave up 10 bases; unmatched junction bases: 8.

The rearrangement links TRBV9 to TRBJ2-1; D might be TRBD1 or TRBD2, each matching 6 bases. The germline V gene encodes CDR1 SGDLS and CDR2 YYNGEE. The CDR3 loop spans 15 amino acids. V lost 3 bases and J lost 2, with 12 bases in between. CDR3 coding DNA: TGTGCCAGCAGCGCCGAAGGGGGGACCTACAATGAGCAGTTCTTC. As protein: CASSAEGGTYNEQFF.

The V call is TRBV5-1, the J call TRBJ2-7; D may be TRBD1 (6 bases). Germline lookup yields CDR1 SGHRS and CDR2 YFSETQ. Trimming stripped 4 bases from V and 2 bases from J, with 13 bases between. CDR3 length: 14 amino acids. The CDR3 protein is CASSLTGATYEQYF. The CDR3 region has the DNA TGCGCCAGCAGCCTGACAGGTGCAACCTACGAGCAGTACTTC.

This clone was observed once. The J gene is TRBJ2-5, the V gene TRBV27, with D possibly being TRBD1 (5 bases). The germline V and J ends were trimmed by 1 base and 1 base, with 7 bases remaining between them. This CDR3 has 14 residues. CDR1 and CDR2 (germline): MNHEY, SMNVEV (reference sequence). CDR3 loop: CASSLFQGQETQYF. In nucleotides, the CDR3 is TGTGCCAGCAGTTTATTTCAGGGCCAAGAGACCCAGTACTTC.

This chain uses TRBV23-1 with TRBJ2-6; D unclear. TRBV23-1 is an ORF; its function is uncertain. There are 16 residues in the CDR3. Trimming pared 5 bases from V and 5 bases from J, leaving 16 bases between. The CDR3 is CASSCTQQSRANVLTF. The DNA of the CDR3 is TGCGCCAGCAGTTGTACGCAACAAAGTCGGGCCAACGTCCTGACTTTC.

The DNA for the CDR3 is TGTGCCAGCAGCTTCGTGGCGGGCTACGAGCAGTACTTC. The encoded protein is CASSFVAGYEQYF. The chain joins TRBV5-4 to TRBJ2-7, with D perhaps TRBD2 (5 bases). The germline V and J ends were trimmed by 2 bases and 3 bases, with 9 bases remaining between them. Per the germline V gene, CDR1 is SGHNT and CDR2 is YYREEE (reference sequence). The length of the CDR3 is 13 residues.

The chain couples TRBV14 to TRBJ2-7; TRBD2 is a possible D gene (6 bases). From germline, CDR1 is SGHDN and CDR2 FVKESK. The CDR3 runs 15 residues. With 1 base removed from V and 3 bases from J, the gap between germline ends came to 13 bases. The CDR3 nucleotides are TGTGCCAGCAGCCAAGGGGGGGTAGCTGGCTACGAGCAGTACTTC. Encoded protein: CASSQGGVAGYEQYF.

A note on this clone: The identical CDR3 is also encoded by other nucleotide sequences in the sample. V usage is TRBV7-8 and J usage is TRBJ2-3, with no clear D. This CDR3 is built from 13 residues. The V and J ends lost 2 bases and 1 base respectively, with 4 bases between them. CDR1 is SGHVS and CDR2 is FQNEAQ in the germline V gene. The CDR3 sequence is CASSLTGTDTQYF. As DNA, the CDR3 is TGTGCCAGCAGCTTAACGGGCACAGATACGCAGTATTTT.

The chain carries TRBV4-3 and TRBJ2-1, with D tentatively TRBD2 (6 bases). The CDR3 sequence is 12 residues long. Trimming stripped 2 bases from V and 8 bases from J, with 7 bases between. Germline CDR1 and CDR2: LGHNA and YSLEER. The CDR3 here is CASSQPGDEQFF. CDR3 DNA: TGCGCCAGCAGCCAACCGGGGGATGAGCAGTTCTTC.

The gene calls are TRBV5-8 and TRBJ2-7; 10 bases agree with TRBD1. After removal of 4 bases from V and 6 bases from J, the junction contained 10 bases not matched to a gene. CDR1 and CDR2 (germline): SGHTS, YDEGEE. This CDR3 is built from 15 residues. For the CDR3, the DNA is TGTGCCAGCAGCACAGTCGGGACAGGGGCTCTCGAGCAGTACTTC. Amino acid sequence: CASSTVGTGALEQYF.

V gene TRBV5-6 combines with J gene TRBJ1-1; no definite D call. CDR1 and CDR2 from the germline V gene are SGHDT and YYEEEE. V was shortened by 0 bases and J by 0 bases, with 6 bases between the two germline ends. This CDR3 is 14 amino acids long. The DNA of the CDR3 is TGTGCCAGCAGCTTGGATGAGGTGAACACTGAAGCTTTCTTT. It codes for CASSLDEVNTEAFF.

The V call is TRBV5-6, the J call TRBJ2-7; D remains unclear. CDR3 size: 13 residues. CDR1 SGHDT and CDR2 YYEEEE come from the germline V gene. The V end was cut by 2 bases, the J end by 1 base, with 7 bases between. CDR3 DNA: TGTGCCAGCAGCTTTTTACCGTCCTACGAGCAGTACTTC. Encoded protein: CASSFLPSYEQYF.

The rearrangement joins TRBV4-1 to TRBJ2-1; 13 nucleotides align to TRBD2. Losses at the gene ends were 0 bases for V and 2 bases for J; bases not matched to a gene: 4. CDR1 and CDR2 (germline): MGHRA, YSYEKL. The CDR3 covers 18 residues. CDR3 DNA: TGCGCCAGCAGCCAAGAGGGACTAGCGGGACCGGCCTACAATGAGCAGTTCTTC. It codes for CASSQEGLAGPAYNEQFF.

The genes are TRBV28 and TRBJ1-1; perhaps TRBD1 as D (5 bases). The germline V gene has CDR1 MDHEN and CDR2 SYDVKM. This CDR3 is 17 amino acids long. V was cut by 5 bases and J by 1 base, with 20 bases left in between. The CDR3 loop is CASSQPGLMGTNTEAFF. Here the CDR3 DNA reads TGTGCCAGCAGTCAACCGGGATTGATGGGGACGAACACTGAAGCTTTCTTT. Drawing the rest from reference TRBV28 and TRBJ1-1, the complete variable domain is DVKVTQSSRYLVKRTGEKVFLECVQDMDHENMFWYRQDPGLGLRLIYFSYDVKMKEKGDIPEGYSVSREKKERFSLILESASTNQTSMYLCASSQPGLMGTNTEAFFGQGTRLTVV.

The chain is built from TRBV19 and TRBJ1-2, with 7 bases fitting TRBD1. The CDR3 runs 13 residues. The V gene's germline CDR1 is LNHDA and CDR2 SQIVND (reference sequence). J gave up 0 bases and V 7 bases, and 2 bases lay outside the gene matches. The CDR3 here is CASMTGTNYGYTF. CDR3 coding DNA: TGTGCCAGTATGACAGGGACTAACTATGGCTACACCTTC.

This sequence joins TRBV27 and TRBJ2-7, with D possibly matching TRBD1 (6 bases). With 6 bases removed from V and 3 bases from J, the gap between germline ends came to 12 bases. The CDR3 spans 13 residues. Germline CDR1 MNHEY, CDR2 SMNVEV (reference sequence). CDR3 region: CASSLDRFYEQYF. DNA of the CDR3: TGTGCCAGCAGCTTGGACAGATTCTACGAGCAGTACTTC.

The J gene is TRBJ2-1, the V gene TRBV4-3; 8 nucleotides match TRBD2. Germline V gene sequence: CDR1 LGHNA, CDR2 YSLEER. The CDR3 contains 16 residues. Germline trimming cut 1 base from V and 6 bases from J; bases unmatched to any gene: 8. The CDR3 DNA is TGCGCCAGCAGCCAAGCAAGCGGGAGTTGGGGCAATGAGCAGTTCTTC. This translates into CASSQASGSWGNEQFF.

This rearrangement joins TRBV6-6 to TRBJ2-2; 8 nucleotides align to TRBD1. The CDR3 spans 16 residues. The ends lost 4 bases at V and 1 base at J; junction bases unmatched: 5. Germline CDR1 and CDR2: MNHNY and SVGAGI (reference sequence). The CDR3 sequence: CASSSGGFGNTGELFF. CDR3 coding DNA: TGTGCCAGCAGTTCAGGGGGCTTTGGGAACACCGGGGAGCTGTTTTTT.

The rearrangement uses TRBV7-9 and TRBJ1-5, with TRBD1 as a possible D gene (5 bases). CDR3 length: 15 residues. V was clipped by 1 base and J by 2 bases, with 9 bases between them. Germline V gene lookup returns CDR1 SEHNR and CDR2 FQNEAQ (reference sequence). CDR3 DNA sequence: TGTGCCAGCAGCTTAGGGGGGATCGGCAATCAGCCCCAGCATTTT. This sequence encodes CASSLGGIGNQPQHF. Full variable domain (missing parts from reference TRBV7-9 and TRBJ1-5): DTGVSQNPRHKITKRGQNVTFRCDPISEHNRLYWYRQTLGQGPEFLTYFQNEAQLEKSRLLSDRFSAERPKGSFSTLEIQRTEQGDSAMYLCASSLGGIGNQPQHFGDGTRLSIL.

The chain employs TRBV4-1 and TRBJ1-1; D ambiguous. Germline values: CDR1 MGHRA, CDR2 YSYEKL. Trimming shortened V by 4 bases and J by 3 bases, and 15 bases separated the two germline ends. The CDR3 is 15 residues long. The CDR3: CASSLERGPDTEAFF. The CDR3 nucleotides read TGCGCCAGCAGCCTAGAGCGGGGTCCAGACACTGAAGCTTTCTTT.

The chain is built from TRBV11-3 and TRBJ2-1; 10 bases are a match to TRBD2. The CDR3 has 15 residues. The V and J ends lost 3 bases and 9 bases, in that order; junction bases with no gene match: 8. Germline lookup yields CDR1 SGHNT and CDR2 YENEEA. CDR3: CASSLSSGGAIEQFF. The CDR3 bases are TGTGCCAGCAGCTTGTCAAGCGGGGGGGCCATTGAGCAGTTCTTC. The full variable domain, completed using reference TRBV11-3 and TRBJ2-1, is EAGVVQSPRYKIIEKKQPVAFWCNPISGHNTLYWYLQNLGQGPELLIRYENEEAVDDSQLPKDRFSAERLKGVDSTLKIQPAELGDSAVYLCASSLSSGGAIEQFFGPGTRLTVL.

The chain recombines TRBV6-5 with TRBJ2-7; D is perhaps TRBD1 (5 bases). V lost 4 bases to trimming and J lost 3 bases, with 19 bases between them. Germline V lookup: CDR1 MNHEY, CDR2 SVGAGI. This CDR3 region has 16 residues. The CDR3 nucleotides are TGTGCCAGCAGTTCGGCAGGGCTCCGATATAACTACGAGCAGTACTTC. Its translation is CASSSAGLRYNYEQYF.